Each of the 25 T cell receptor beta chains below was sequenced from the same sample in a study of spatial heterogeneity in lung cancer. Time point specified: sample taken at primary tumor resection. Tumor, nontumor lung or frozen PBMC supplied whole RNA, sequenced without sorting. TCRdb recomputed calls from the 5' RACE reads with MiXCR, one row per CDR3 protein. The data contain 45,000 to 55,000 distinct CDR3 sequences, around 5.2% of them singletons. The specimen was PBMCs, collected at surgery. These receptors came from a male donor with early-stage non-small cell lung cancer.

There are many counts of this clonotype. The chain joins TRBV12-3 or TRBV12-4 to TRBJ2-3; 9 positions match TRBD1. V lost 6 bases to trimming and J lost 3 bases; unmatched junction nucleotides: 7. There are 15 residues in the CDR3. The CDR3 nucleotides read TGTGCCAGCAGGTCCTCCGGACAGGGGACAGATACGCAGTATTTT. As protein: CASRSSGQGTDTQYF.

In this sample, this clonotype turned up many times. This rearrangement joins TRBV3-1 to TRBJ2-7, with 9 bases matching TRBD1. V shed 7 bases and J 6 bases; nucleotides not matched to a gene: 10. This CDR3 is built from 14 residues. Germline CDR1 is LGHDT and CDR2 is YNNKEL (reference sequence). Here the CDR3 reads CASNPGTGSSEQYF. CDR3 sequence (DNA): TGTGCCAGCAATCCCGGGACAGGGTCCAGCGAGCAGTACTTC.

In its sample, this clonotype was seen many times. The chain uses TRBV4-1 and TRBJ2-1; D ambiguous. Germline V CDR1 and CDR2: MGHRA, YSYEKL. CDR3 length: 16 amino acids. The ends were cut back, 0 bases at V and 0 bases at J, with 9 bases in the middle. In DNA form, the CDR3 reads TGCGCCAGCAGCCAAGATCGGGTGTCCTCCTACAATGAGCAGTTCTTC. It translates to CASSQDRVSSYNEQFF.

This clonotype was counted at least ten times. This chain links TRBV12-3 or TRBV12-4 with TRBJ2-1, with D unclear. CDR3 length equals 12 residues. V was cut by 5 bases and J by 10 bases, with 12 bases left in between. This chain's CDR3 is CASSQTPYEQFF. The CDR3, as DNA: TGTGCCAGCAGTCAGACTCCCTACGAGCAGTTCTTC.

This clonotype was picked up many times. The V gene is TRBV7-2, the J gene TRBJ1-6; no reliable D call. The CDR3 extends over 12 amino acids. Germline lookup yields CDR1 SGHTA and CDR2 FQGNSA. With 5 bases removed from V and 8 bases from J, the gap between germline ends came to 7 bases. CDR3 residues: CASSHADSPLHF. CDR3 nucleotide sequence: TGTGCCAGCAGCCACGCGGATTCACCCCTCCACTTT.

The chain combines TRBV20-1 with TRBJ2-2, with D uncertain. Trimming took off 3 bases at V and 9 bases at J, with 11 bases between the two ends. The CDR3 has 12 residues. Germline lookup yields CDR1 DFQATT and CDR2 SNEGSKA (reference sequence). CDR3 sequence (DNA): TGCAGTGCTAGTGAGGCTCCCAGGGAGCTGTTTTTT. This translates into CSASEAPRELFF.

Comment on this clonotype: This sequence may be a read error, since a much larger clone differs from it by one base. This chain joins TRBV2 and TRBJ1-1; D is possibly TRBD1 (5 bases). The CDR3 loop spans 14 amino acids. Looked up from germline, CDR1 is SNHLY and CDR2 is FYNNEI. The CDR3 DNA reads TGTACCAGCAGTTCTCTCCTGAGGGGCACTGAAGCTTTCTTT. Translated: CTSSSLLRGTEAFF.

This clonotype was observed many times. The V gene is TRBV28, the J gene TRBJ2-7, with 11 bases identical to TRBD1. This CDR3 is built from 12 residues. J lost 13 bases, V lost 3 bases, and 5 bases had no gene match. Germline V CDR1 and CDR2: MDHEN, SYDVKM. The CDR3 is CASSFPGQGAYF. CDR3 coding DNA: TGTGCCAGCAGTTTCCCAGGACAGGGGGCCTACTTC.

This clonotype was seen at least ten times. The V call is TRBV11-2, the J call TRBJ2-1; D possibly corresponds to TRBD2 (6 bases). CDR3 length equals 15 residues. CDR1 is SGHAT, CDR2 FQNNGV, per germline. Trimming pared 1 base from V and 3 bases from J, leaving 10 bases between. DNA of the CDR3: TGTGCCAGCAGCTTAGTGACCGGGAGCTACAATGAGCAGTTCTTC. This gives the protein CASSLVTGSYNEQFF.

This clonotype has at least ten counts. The V call is TRBV7-9, the J call TRBJ2-1; 11 nucleotides align to TRBD2. Germline values: CDR1 SEHNR, CDR2 FQNEAQ (reference sequence). The CDR3 contains 16 residues. Trimming at V came to 4 bases and at J to 1 base, leaving 3 bases not matched to a gene. In DNA form, the CDR3 reads TGTGCCAGCAGCTCTAGCGGGGGGATGTCCTACAATGAGCAGTTCTTC. It is translated as CASSSSGGMSYNEQFF.

This clonotype was counted many times. The chain is built from TRBV7-2 and TRBJ1-5, with D possibly being TRBD1 (5 bases). Deletions cut 5 bases from V and 0 bases from J, with 8 bases between. This CDR3 has 14 amino acids. Germline assignment: CDR1 SGHTA and CDR2 FQGNSA. The CDR3 DNA sequence: TGTGCCAGCAGCGAGAGGGGTAGCAATCAGCCCCAGCATTTT. Translation gives CASSERGSNQPQHF. The whole variable domain, remainder taken from reference TRBV7-2 and TRBJ1-5, is GAGVSQSPSNKVTEKGKDVELRCDPISGHTALYWYRQSLGQGLEFLIYFQGNSAPDKSGLPSDRFSAERTGGSVSTLTIQRTQQEDSAVYLCASSERGSNQPQHFGDGTRLSIL.

The chain combines TRBV9 with TRBJ2-4; D possibly matches TRBD1 or TRBD2 (5 bases each). Germline-derived CDR1 and CDR2 are SGDLS and YYNGEE. Trimming left V 4 bases short and J 5 bases short, with 22 bases between. CDR3 size: 17 residues. In DNA form, the CDR3 reads TGTGCCAGCAGCTCCCACCCTTCATGGACGGGACAAAACATTCAGTACTTC. Amino acid sequence: CASSSHPSWTGQNIQYF.

This clonotype was counted at least ten times. The chain employs TRBV6-5 and TRBJ2-2; no firm D call. Deletions cut 10 bases from V and 6 bases from J, with 18 bases between. Germline V gives CDR1 MNHEY, CDR2 SVGAGI. CDR3 size: 14 residues. The CDR3 is CATSSPYRAGELFF. CDR3 nucleotide sequence: TGTGCCACCTCGAGCCCCTATAGGGCCGGGGAGCTGTTTTTT.

In its sample, this clonotype was seen many times. The chain's CDR3 is CASQWTGNTGELFF. CDR3 coding DNA: TGTGCCAGCCAGTGGACAGGGAACACCGGGGAGCTGTTTTTT. The rearrangement uses TRBV27 and TRBJ2-2; 7 positions agree with TRBD1. After removal of 8 bases from V and 1 base from J, the junction contained 4 bases not matched to a gene. The CDR3 sequence is 14 residues long. Germline V lookup: CDR1 MNHEY, CDR2 SMNVEV (reference sequence).

This clonotype was counted at least ten times. The chain joins TRBV3-1 to TRBJ2-5, with D hard to call. V was cut by 3 bases and J by 2 bases, with 7 bases left in between. This CDR3 is built from 13 residues. CDR1 and CDR2 (germline): LGHDT, YNNKEL (reference sequence). The CDR3 sequence is CASSHYAQETQYF. CDR3 bases: TGTGCCAGCAGCCATTATGCTCAAGAGACCCAGTACTTC.

The chain joins TRBV19 to TRBJ2-3; D tentatively fits TRBD1 or TRBD2 (7 bases each). V was shortened by 5 bases and J by 2 bases, with 17 bases between the two germline ends. Germline V gene lookup returns CDR1 LNHDA and CDR2 SQIVND (reference sequence). The CDR3 has 16 residues. The CDR3 nucleotides are TGTGCCAGTAGTTCCCCAGGGGGGGCGAACACAGATACGCAGTATTTT. Its translation: CASSSPGGANTDTQYF.

This clonotype was observed a handful of times. The chain combines TRBV29-1 with TRBJ1-1; D perhaps matches TRBD1 (6 bases). Trimming left V 5 bases short and J 3 bases short, with 16 bases between. Germline CDR1 reads SQVTM; CDR2 reads ANQGSEA. The CDR3 covers 14 residues. CDR3 sequence: CSVQWMGADTEAFF. CDR3 bases: TGCAGCGTTCAGTGGATGGGGGCGGACACTGAAGCTTTCTTT.

This clonotype was counted ten times or more. The chain links TRBV12-3 or TRBV12-4 to TRBJ2-3; D is undetermined. The V end was cut by 4 bases, the J end by 6 bases, with 17 bases between. This CDR3 has 15 amino acids. CDR3 region: CASSYGRSPMDTQYF. The CDR3 DNA follows: TGTGCCAGCAGTTACGGACGGTCGCCCATGGATACGCAGTATTTT.

This clonotype came up many times. V usage is TRBV3-1 and J usage is TRBJ2-1; 10 bases agree with TRBD2. The CDR3 sequence is 14 residues long. Germline CDR1 LGHDT, CDR2 YNNKEL (reference sequence). Trimming took 7 bases from V and 9 from J; bases not matched to a gene: 9. In DNA, the CDR3 is TGTGCCAGCATCGAGAGCGGGAGGGGTACTGAGCAGTTCTTC. Amino acid sequence: CASIESGRGTEQFF.

This clonotype was found a few times. The rearrangement uses TRBV21-1 and TRBJ2-1; the D call in the table, TRBD1, was not verified against the DNA. TRBV21-1 constitutes a pseudogene. The CDR3 runs to 15 residues. This CDR3 reads CASSHRGHGDNEQFF. CDR3 DNA: TGTGCCAGCAGCCACAGGGGGCACGGGGATAATGAGCAGTTCTTC.

This clonotype was seen many times. In DNA form, the CDR3 reads TGTGCCACCAGCACTAGCGGGAGTCGGGACATTCAGTACTTC. This encodes CATSTSGSRDIQYF. The chain joins TRBV15 to TRBJ2-4, with 10 positions matching TRBD2. The CDR3 is 14 residues long. Per the germline V gene, CDR1 is LNHNV and CDR2 is YYDKDF (reference sequence). Trimming at V came to 4 bases and at J to 8 bases, leaving 5 bases not matched to a gene.

This clonotype was recorded many times. V gene TRBV5-4 combines with J gene TRBJ2-3; D is undetermined. The CDR3 runs 14 residues. V was pared by 2 bases and J by 6 bases, with 13 bases between. Germline V CDR1 and CDR2: SGHNT, YYREEE (reference sequence). The CDR3 DNA follows: TGTGCCAGCAGCTTATTCGCTGGTCGGGATACGCAGTATTTT. As protein: CASSLFAGRDTQYF.

The chain couples TRBV11-2 to TRBJ1-1, with D perhaps TRBD1 (6 bases). Germline CDR1 reads SGHAT; CDR2 reads FQNNGV. The CDR3 loop spans 12 amino acids. The V end lost 6 bases, the J end lost 10 bases, and 15 bases lay between the germline ends. CDR3 amino acids: CASRQRGGGAFF. As DNA, the CDR3 is TGTGCCAGCAGACAAAGGGGAGGGGGAGCTTTCTTT.

This sequence joins TRBV7-6 and TRBJ2-3; TRBD1 agrees at 7 bases. CDR3 length: 16 residues. The V gene's germline CDR1 is SGHVS and CDR2 FNYEAQ. V lost 5 bases to trimming and J lost 0 bases; unmatched junction nucleotides: 8. CDR3 nucleotides: TGTGCCAGCAGCGTCCGACAGGGCTTGAGCACAGATACGCAGTATTTT. Protein: CASSVRQGLSTDTQYF.

The chain employs TRBV7-2 and TRBJ2-5; a weak D match, TRBD1 (6 bases). The CDR3 has 17 amino acids. The germline CDR1 and CDR2 sequences are SGHTA and FQGNSA. Trimming shortened V by 2 bases and J by 3 bases, and 19 bases separated the two germline ends. CDR3 residues: CASSLSPVLGGKETQYF. In DNA, the CDR3 is TGTGCCAGCAGCTTATCTCCTGTGTTAGGGGGTAAAGAGACCCAGTACTTC.